The clone carrying this T cell receptor (beta chain) showed up just a few times. This record belongs to a study of T cell responses to AZD1222 COVID-19 vaccine. This CDR3 has 15 amino acids. The V end lost 2 bases, the J end lost 0 bases, and 11 bases lay between the germline ends. Germline V lookup: CDR1 MDHEN, CDR2 SYDVKM. Using immunoSEQ multiplex PCR, the repertoire was profiled, and TCRdb retains in-frame clones only, with some absent. Counted here are 120,000 to 150,000 clones, around 88% occurring once; the ten biggest clones make up about 15%. The chain uses TRBV28 and TRBJ2-7; D is unclear. Sequenced material: peripheral blood, taken on day 0 of AZD1222 vaccination. This sequence was found in an adult in good health. CDR3 nucleotides: TGTGCCAGCAGTTTAGGGCGGTCCGACTCCTACGAGCAGTACTTC. Translation: CASSLGRSDSYEQYF.